The present T cell receptor beta chain was sequenced within a study of T cell responses to AZD1222 COVID-19 vaccine. Data came from immunoSEQ multiplex PCR; TCRdb stores just in-frame clones and leaves some out. The sample shows 150,000 to 200,000 clones, about 93% of them seen only once. The germline CDR1 and CDR2 sequences are SGDLS and YYNGEE. The germline V and J ends were trimmed by 0 bases and 0 bases, with 13 bases remaining between them. This CDR3 region has 17 residues. This clone was seen only once. The clonotype comes from an adult who received the AZD1222 COVID-19 vaccine. The sequencing here drew on peripheral blood, taken 28 days after the second AZD1222 dose. The chain is built from TRBV9 and TRBJ1-3; no clear D gene. CDR3 residues: CASSVANFLSSGNTIYF. The CDR3 region has the DNA TGTGCCAGCAGCGTAGCTAACTTTTTGAGCTCTGGAAACACCATATATTTT.